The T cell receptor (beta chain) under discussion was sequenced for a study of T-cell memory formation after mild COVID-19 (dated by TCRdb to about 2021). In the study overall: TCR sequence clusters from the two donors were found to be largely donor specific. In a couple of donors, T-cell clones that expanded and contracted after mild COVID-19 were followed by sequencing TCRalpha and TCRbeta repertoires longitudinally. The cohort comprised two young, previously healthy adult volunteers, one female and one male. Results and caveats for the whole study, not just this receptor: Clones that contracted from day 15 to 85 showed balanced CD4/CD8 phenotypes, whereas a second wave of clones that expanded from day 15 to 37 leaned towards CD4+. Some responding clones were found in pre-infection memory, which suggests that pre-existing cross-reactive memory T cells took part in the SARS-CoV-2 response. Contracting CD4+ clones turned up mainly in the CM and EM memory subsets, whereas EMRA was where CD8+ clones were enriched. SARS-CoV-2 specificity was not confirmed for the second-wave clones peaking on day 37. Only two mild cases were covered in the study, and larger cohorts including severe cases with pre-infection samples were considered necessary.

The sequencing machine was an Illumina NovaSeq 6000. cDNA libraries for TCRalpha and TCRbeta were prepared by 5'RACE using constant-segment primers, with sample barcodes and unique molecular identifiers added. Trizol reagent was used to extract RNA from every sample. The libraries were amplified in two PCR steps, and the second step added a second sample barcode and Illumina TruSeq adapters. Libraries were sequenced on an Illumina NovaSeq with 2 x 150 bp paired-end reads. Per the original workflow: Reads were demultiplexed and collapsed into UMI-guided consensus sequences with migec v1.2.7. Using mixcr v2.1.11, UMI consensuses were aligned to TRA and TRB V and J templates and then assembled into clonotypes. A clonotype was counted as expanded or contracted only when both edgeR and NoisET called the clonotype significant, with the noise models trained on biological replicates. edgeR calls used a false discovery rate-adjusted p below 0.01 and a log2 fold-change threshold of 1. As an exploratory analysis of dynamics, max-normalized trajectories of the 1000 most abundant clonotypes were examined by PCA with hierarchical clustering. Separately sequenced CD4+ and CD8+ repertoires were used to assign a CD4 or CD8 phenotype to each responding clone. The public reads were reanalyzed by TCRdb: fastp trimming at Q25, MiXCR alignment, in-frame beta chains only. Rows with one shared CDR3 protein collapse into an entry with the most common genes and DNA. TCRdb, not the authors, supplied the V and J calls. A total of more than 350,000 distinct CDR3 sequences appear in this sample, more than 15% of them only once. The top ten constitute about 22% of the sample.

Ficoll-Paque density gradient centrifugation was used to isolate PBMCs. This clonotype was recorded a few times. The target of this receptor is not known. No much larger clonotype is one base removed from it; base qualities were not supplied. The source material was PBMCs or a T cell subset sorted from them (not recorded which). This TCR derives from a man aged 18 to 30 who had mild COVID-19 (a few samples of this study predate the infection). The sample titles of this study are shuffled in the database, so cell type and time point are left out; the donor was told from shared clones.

The CDR3 region reads CASSTTSGGIKTQYF. The DNA reads as follows: TGTGCCAGCAGCACCACTAGCGGGGGGATCAAGACCCAGTACTTC. The chain uses TRBV7-9 and TRBJ2-5; the junction holds 12 bases that match TRBD2. As encoded in the germline V gene (reference sequence), CDR1 is SEHNR while CDR2 is FQNEAQ. Including cysteine and phenylalanine, the CDR3 has 15 amino acids. Only the CDR3 DNA is retained, 45 bases long and in frame from the first base. At the junction V is shortened by 5 bases and J by 6 bases; bases outside the gene matches: 7.